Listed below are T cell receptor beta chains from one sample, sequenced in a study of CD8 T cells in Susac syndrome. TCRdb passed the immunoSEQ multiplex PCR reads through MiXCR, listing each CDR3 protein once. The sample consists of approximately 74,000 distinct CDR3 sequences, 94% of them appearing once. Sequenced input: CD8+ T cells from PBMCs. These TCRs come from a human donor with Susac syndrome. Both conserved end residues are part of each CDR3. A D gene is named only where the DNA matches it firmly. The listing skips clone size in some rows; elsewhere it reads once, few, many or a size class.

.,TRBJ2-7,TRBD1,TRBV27,CASSHSTGYEQYF,TGTGCCAGCAGTCACTCGACAGGGTACGAGCAGTACTTC
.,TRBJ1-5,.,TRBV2,CASSVYRDSNQPQHF,TGTGCCAGCAGTGTTTATCGGGATAGCAATCAGCCCCAGCATTTT
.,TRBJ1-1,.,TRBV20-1,CSTPRNINRAEAFF,TGCAGTACCCCTCGTAACATAAACAGGGCTGAAGCTTTCTTT
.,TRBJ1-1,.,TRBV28,CASSEPRGYTEAFF,TGTGCCAGCAGTGAACCCAGGGGTTACACTGAAGCTTTCTTT
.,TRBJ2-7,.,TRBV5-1,CASSLPDGPYEQYF,TGCGCCAGCAGCTTGCCGGATGGTCCCTACGAGCAGTACTTC
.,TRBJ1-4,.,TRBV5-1,CASSPWMRGNDEKLFF,TGCGCCAGCAGCCCGTGGATGAGGGGGAATGATGAAAAACTGTTTTTT
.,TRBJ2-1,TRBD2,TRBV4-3,CASSQAGREYNEQFF,TGCGCCAGCAGCCAAGCCGGGAGGGAGTACAATGAGCAGTTCTTC
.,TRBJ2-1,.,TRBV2,CASSEGQAPYNEQFF,TGTGCCAGCAGTGAAGGGCAGGCCCCCTACAATGAGCAGTTCTTC
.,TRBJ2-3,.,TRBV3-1,CASSLRDFTDTQYF,TGTGCCAGCAGCCTGCGGGACTTTACAGATACGCAGTATTTT
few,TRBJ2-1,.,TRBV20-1,CSASEGSEWEQFF,TGCAGTGCTAGTGAAGGGAGCGAGTGGGAGCAGTTCTTC
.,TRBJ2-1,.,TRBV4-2,CASSQADQHNEQFF,TGTGCCAGCAGCCAGGCCGACCAACACAATGAGCAGTTCTTC
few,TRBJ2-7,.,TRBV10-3,CAISDDARDDYEQYF,TGTGCCATCAGTGACGACGCCAGGGACGACTACGAGCAGTACTTC
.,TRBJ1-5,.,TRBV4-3,CASSQDFGGNQPQHF,TGCGCCAGCAGCCAAGATTTCGGGGGGAATCAGCCCCAGCATTTT
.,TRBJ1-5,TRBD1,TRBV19,CASSDTGGKPQHF,TGTGCCAGTAGCGATACAGGGGGCAAGCCCCAGCATTTT
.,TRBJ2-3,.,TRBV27,CASSLGQLTDTQYF,TGTGCCAGCAGTTTAGGACAGCTCACAGATACGCAGTATTTT
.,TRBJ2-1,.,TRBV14,CASSQEFASSYNEQFF,TGTGCCAGCAGCCAAGAGTTCGCGAGCTCCTACAATGAGCAGTTCTTC
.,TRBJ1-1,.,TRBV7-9,CASSQRDNLNTEAFF,TGTGCCAGCAGCCAGAGAGACAACCTGAACACTGAAGCTTTCTTT
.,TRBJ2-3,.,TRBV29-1,CSVVIPSTDTQYF,TGCAGCGTTGTCATCCCTAGCACAGATACGCAGTATTTT
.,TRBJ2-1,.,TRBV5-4,CASSRGGFNEQFF,TGTGCCAGCAGCCGTGGGGGGTTTAATGAGCAGTTCTTC
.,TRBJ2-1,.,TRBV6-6,CASSYDEQFF,TGTGCCAGCAGTTACGATGAGCAGTTCTTC
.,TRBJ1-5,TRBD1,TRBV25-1,CASSDPGQGTWHF,TGTGCCAGCAGTGACCCCGGACAGGGTACTTGGCATTTT
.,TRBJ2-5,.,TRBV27,CASSARVGEETQYF,TGTGCCAGCAGTGCCCGGGTTGGGGAAGAGACCCAGTACTTC
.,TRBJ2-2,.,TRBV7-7,CASSLRRAGELFF,TGTGCCAGCAGCTTAAGAAGGGCCGGGGAGCTGTTTTTT
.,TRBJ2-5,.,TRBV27,CASSLLDSSGGGTQYF,TGTGCCAGCAGTTTATTAGACTCCTCCGGAGGAGGGACCCAGTACTTC
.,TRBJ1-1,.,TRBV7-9,CASSFPVGTEAFF,TGTGCCAGCAGCTTTCCCGTCGGGACTGAAGCTTTCTTT
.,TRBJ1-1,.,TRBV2,CASRPFGSTEAFF,TGTGCCAGCAGACCCTTTGGGAGCACTGAAGCTTTCTTT